The entry below describes one T cell receptor (beta chain). This specimen comes from a study of blood T cell repertoires in COVID-19. Study-level background: The United States, Italy and Spain supplied acute and convalescent COVID-19 samples.

Trimming pared 5 bases from V and 1 base from J, leaving 8 bases between. The CDR3 sequence is 14 residues long. Germline V gene data show CDR1 as KGHSH and CDR2 as LQKENI. The repertoire was sequenced with immunoSEQ multiplex PCR; TCRdb's copy has only in-frame clones and lacks some. This table holds around 180,000 clones, 80% found once. This receptor was identified in a man aged 70 or older with active or convalescent COVID-19. This rearrangement joins TRBV18 to TRBJ2-2, with D possibly being TRBD1 (6 bases). The material sequenced was peripheral blood. CDR3: CASSGDMNTGELFF. In nucleotides, the CDR3 is TGTGCCAGCTCAGGGGACATGAACACCGGGGAGCTGTTTTTT. Together with reference TRBV18 and TRBJ2-2, the CDR3 gives the full variable domain: NAGVMQNPRHLVRRRGQEARLRCSPMKGHSHVYWYRQLPEEGLKFMVYLQKENIIDESGMPKERFSAEFPKEGPSILRIQQVVRGDSAAYFCASSGDMNTGELFFGEGSRLTVL.